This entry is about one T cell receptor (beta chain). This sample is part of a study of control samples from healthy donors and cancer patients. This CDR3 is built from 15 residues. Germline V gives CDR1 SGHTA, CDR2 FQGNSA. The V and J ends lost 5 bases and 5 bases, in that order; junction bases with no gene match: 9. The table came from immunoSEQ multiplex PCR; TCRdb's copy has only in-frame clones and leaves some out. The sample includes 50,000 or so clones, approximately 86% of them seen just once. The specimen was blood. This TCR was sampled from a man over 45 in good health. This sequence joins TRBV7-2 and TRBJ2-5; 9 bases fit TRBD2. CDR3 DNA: TGTGCCAGCAGCCTAGTCGGGACTAGCCTGGAGACCCAGTACTTC. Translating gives CASSLVGTSLETQYF. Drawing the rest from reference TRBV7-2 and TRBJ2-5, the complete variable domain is GAGVSQSPSNKVTEKGKDVELRCDPISGHTALYWYRQSLGQGLEFLIYFQGNSAPDKSGLPSDRFSAERTGGSVSTLTIQRTQQEDSAVYLCASSLVGTSLETQYFGPGTRLLVL.